These 29 T cell receptor beta chains share one sample of origin, sequenced in a study of beta chain features in type 1 diabetes. Sequencing targeted expressed TCRB transcripts, as all isolated RNA had been reverse transcribed. Using immunoSEQ multiplex PCR, the repertoire was profiled, and TCRdb retains in-frame clones only, with some absent. The table has around 140,000 clones, roughly 10% seen once. Overall study results and limits: Type 1 diabetes patients showed a moderate but significant shortening of TCRB CDR3s in all four CD4+ subsets.

Their antigen targets remain unknown. The sequencing input was central memory CD4+ T cells from blood. The receptor source for this set is a man in his thirties or forties with type 1 diabetes.

V usage is TRBV28 and J usage is TRBJ2-1; possibly TRBD1 for D (7 bases). V was pared by 4 bases and J by 4 bases, with 23 bases between. In germline, CDR1 is MDHEN, CDR2 SYDVKM. This CDR3 comprises 18 residues. As DNA, the CDR3 is TGTGCCAGCAGTTACAGCCCAGGGGGTAGCGGAAGATACAATGAGCAGTTCTTC. Translation gives CASSYSPGGSGRYNEQFF.

The chain employs TRBV7-2 and TRBJ2-7; 7 bases line up with TRBD1. V was clipped by 6 bases and J by 1 base; unmatched bases: 6. Germline CDR1 and CDR2: SGHTA and FQGNSA. This CDR3 contains 14 residues. The CDR3 DNA sequence: TGTGCCAGCAGAGCAGACAGGGCTTCCTACGAGCAGTACTTC. Protein sequence: CASRADRASYEQYF.

The chain couples TRBV4-1 to TRBJ1-6; D might be TRBD1 (6 bases). In germline, CDR1 is MGHRA, CDR2 YSYEKL. The CDR3 length is 15 residues. V dropped 2 bases and J dropped 7 bases, with 12 bases sitting between them. CDR3: CASSQRGTANSPLHF. CDR3 sequence (DNA): TGCGCCAGCAGCCAAAGGGGGACGGCGAATTCACCCCTCCACTTT.

This clone was observed a few times. J is TRBJ2-5 and V is TRBV6-5; TRBD2 is a possible D gene (7 bases). This CDR3 region has 14 residues. Germline values: CDR1 MNHEY, CDR2 SVGAGI. The ends were cut back, 8 bases at V and 5 bases at J, with 18 bases in the middle. The CDR3 DNA follows: TGTGCCAGCCGAAAGGGGGGGGCCTCGGAGACCCAGTACTTC. This gives the protein CASRKGGASETQYF.

The chain uses TRBV28 and TRBJ2-3; no definite D call. The germline V gene has CDR1 MDHEN and CDR2 SYDVKM. V was cut by 8 bases and J by 1 base, with 7 bases left in between. This CDR3 has 12 residues. CDR3 bases: TGTGCCAGCGGGCGAGGCACAGATACGCAGTATTTT. As protein: CASGRGTDTQYF.

The chain employs TRBV5-1 and TRBJ1-1, with 10 bases fitting TRBD1. This CDR3 is 18 amino acids long. The germline V gene has CDR1 SGHRS and CDR2 YFSETQ. V dropped 4 bases and J dropped 1; count of bases not matched to a gene: 13. The CDR3 nucleotides are TGCGCCAGCAGCCCCGACAGGGGGCGTTTTTCCGAGAACACTGAAGCTTTCTTT. Translating gives CASSPDRGRFSENTEAFF.

This clone was found a few times. This sequence joins TRBV7-3 and TRBJ2-1, with TRBD1 identical over 7 bases. CDR3 length equals 16 residues. CDR1 SGHTA and CDR2 FQGTGA come from the germline V gene. V was clipped by 5 bases and J by 4 bases; unmatched bases: 11. CDR3 coding DNA: TGTGCCAGCAGCAAAACCCGGGACAGCCAGTACAATGAGCAGTTCTTC. It encodes CASSKTRDSQYNEQFF. The complete variable domain, with remaining parts taken from reference TRBV7-3 and TRBJ2-1, reads GAGVSQTPSNKVTEKGKYVELRCDPISGHTALYWYRQSLGQGPEFLIYFQGTGAADDSGLPNDRFFAVRPEGSVSTLKIQRTERGDSAVYLCASSKTRDSQYNEQFFGPGTRLTVL.

The chain employs TRBV6-6 and TRBJ1-4; D not certain. The CDR3 length is 15 residues. V dropped 2 bases and J dropped 8 bases, with 15 bases sitting between them. Germline-derived CDR1 and CDR2 are MNHNY and SVGAGI (reference sequence). Here the CDR3 reads CASSYRRAAGEKLFF. The CDR3, as DNA: TGTGCCAGCAGTTACCGCCGGGCTGCGGGAGAAAAACTGTTTTTT.

This rearrangement joins TRBV6-5 to TRBJ2-7; no firm D call. The CDR3 length is 13 residues. Trimming removed 7 bases at V and 7 bases at J, with 17 bases between. Germline lookup yields CDR1 MNHEY and CDR2 SVGAGI. The CDR3 protein is CASMSILLPEQYF. The CDR3 DNA reads as TGTGCCAGCATGTCCATCCTCCTACCTGAGCAGTACTTC.

This clone was picked up a small number of times. The chain is built from TRBV5-4 and TRBJ1-1; the D is unclear. CDR1 is SGHNT and CDR2 is YYREEE in the germline V gene (reference sequence). CDR3 length equals 14 residues. The V end lost 2 bases, the J end lost 6 bases, and 14 bases lay between the germline ends. The CDR3 is CASSLNAGGAEAFF. The CDR3 region has the DNA TGTGCCAGCAGCTTAAACGCGGGTGGCGCTGAAGCTTTCTTT.

The chain uses TRBV6-6 and TRBJ1-2, with a weak D call TRBD1 (5 bases). The CDR3 consists of 13 residues. CDR1 is MNHNY and CDR2 is SVGAGI in the germline V gene (reference sequence). The CDR3 protein is CAAAEGPWGGYTF. For the CDR3, the DNA is TGTGCTGCCGCGGAGGGGCCCTGGGGGGGCTACACCTTC.

This chain uses TRBV5-1 with TRBJ2-5; 8 positions match TRBD2. Unmatched junction bases numbered 11, after V lost 2 bases and J lost 5 bases. CDR1 is SGHRS and CDR2 is YFSETQ in the germline V gene. The CDR3 runs 16 residues. The chain's CDR3 is CASSFGGATRLETQYF. CDR3 nucleotide sequence: TGCGCCAGCAGCTTCGGGGGGGCTACTCGACTTGAGACCCAGTACTTC.

This clone occurred a few times. The CDR3 reads CASSDWAGNTGELFF. The CDR3 DNA reads TGCGCCAGCAGCGACTGGGCGGGGAACACCGGGGAGCTGTTTTTT. The rearrangement joins TRBV4-3 to TRBJ2-2, with a possible D match to TRBD2 (5 bases). The CDR3 totals 15 residues. Germline CDR1 is LGHNA and CDR2 is YSLEER. V shed 5 bases and J shed 1 base, with 11 bases lying between them.

The chain links TRBV5-1 to TRBJ2-5; tentative D call: TRBD2 (6 bases). Looked up from germline, CDR1 is SGHRS and CDR2 is YFSETQ. The CDR3 is made up of 15 amino acids. V lost 0 bases and J 1 base, leaving 10 bases between the germline ends. CDR3 sequence (DNA): TGCGCCAGCAGCTTGGCGGGGGTACCCCAAGAGACCCAGTACTTC. Translated: CASSLAGVPQETQYF.

The chain links TRBV5-4 to TRBJ1-4; TRBD1 is a possible D gene (5 bases). The CDR3 covers 15 residues. With 0 bases removed from V and 5 bases from J, the gap between germline ends came to 11 bases. CDR1 and CDR2 (germline): SGHNT, YYREEE (reference sequence). The CDR3 is CASSLDVTGNEKLFF. The CDR3 DNA follows: TGTGCCAGCAGCTTGGACGTTACAGGCAATGAAAAACTGTTTTTT.

This clone was detected only a few times. The genes are TRBV11-2 and TRBJ2-1; maybe TRBD2 (6 bases). This CDR3 has 15 amino acids. Deletions cut 7 bases from V and 7 bases from J, with 20 bases between. From germline, CDR1 is SGHAT and CDR2 FQNNGV. CDR3 DNA sequence: TGTGCCAGCACCTCAGGACCGTTAAGCGGGAATGAGCAGTTCTTC. Residues: CASTSGPLSGNEQFF.

The chain carries TRBV2 and TRBJ1-2; D not certain. This CDR3 is 12 amino acids long. Germline lookup yields CDR1 SNHLY and CDR2 FYNNEI. Between the trimmed V and J ends, which lost 3 bases and 8 bases, there was a span of 10 bases. CDR3 in DNA: TGTGCCAGCAGTGATGAGCAGAGGGGCTACACCTTC. It specifies CASSDEQRGYTF.

V and J are TRBV5-1 and TRBJ2-5, with 8 bases aligning to TRBD2. The CDR3 runs to 14 residues. V dropped 2 bases and J dropped 5; count of bases not matched to a gene: 5. Germline lookup yields CDR1 SGHRS and CDR2 YFSETQ. The CDR3 region is CASSFDGGEETQYF. The CDR3 DNA reads as TGCGCCAGCAGCTTTGACGGGGGGGAGGAGACCCAGTACTTC.

This clone has only a few counts. The rearrangement uses TRBV29-1 and TRBJ2-6; TRBD2 is a possible D gene (6 bases). CDR3 length: 14 amino acids. CDR1 SQVTM and CDR2 ANQGSEA come from the germline V gene. With 3 bases removed from V and 0 bases from J, the gap between germline ends came to 6 bases. CDR3 in DNA: TGCAGCGTTGACGGGAGCTCTGGGGCCAACGTCCTGACTTTC. Protein sequence: CSVDGSSGANVLTF.

The rearrangement links TRBV4-3 to TRBJ1-1; D ambiguous. The CDR3 length is 16 residues. Germline CDR1 is LGHNA and CDR2 is YSLEER. V gave up 4 bases and J gave up 1 base, with 16 bases separating them. This CDR3 reads CASSLEIRHSNTEAFF. The CDR3 nucleotides are TGCGCCAGCAGCCTAGAAATTCGACACTCGAACACTGAAGCTTTCTTT.

The V gene is TRBV4-3, the J gene TRBJ2-3, with D possibly being TRBD2 (6 bases). Germline V gives CDR1 LGHNA, CDR2 YSLEER. The CDR3 runs 16 residues. V was trimmed by 1 base and J by 0 bases, leaving 11 bases between them. As DNA, the CDR3 is TGCGCCAGCAGCCAAGGTGCGGGAATCAGCACAGATACGCAGTATTTT. Translated: CASSQGAGISTDTQYF.

This clone has more than one count but fewer than ten. The chain joins TRBV2 to TRBJ2-1; TRBD1 agrees at 8 bases. Germline CDR1 reads SNHLY; CDR2 reads FYNNEI. With 7 bases clipped from V and 6 bases from J, the junction kept 5 bases outside the gene matches. This CDR3 spans 13 amino acids. CDR3 DNA sequence: TGTGCCAGCATGAGGACAGGGATCAATGAGCAGTTCTTC. This translates into CASMRTGINEQFF.

This clone came up a few times. Other DNA sequences from this sample encode an identical CDR3 as well. The rearrangement joins TRBV2 to TRBJ2-1, with 8 bases fitting TRBD2. The CDR3 is made up of 16 amino acids. Germline loops: CDR1 SNHLY, CDR2 FYNNEI. Trimming at V came to 2 bases and at J to 2 bases, leaving 5 bases not matched to a gene. DNA of the CDR3: TGTGCCAGCAGTGAAAGTGCGGGGGGTACCTACAATGAGCAGTTCTTC. Its translation: CASSESAGGTYNEQFF.

Only a few counts were recorded for this clone. At one end, the junction sequence differs from germline, possibly due to a read error. The chain is built from TRBV7-2 and TRBJ1-5; D unresolved. The CDR3 extends over 15 amino acids. The germline V gene has CDR1 SGHTA and CDR2 FQGNSA. CDR3 DNA: TGCGCCAGCAGCCAAGATCCCACAGTAAATCAGCCCCAGCATTTT. Its translation: CASSQDPTVNQPQHF.

This sequence joins TRBV11-1 and TRBJ2-1, with a tentative D call TRBD2 (6 bases). Germline CDR1 SGHAT, CDR2 FQDESV (reference sequence). V was shortened by 0 bases and J by 3 bases, with 6 bases between the two germline ends. The CDR3 covers 14 residues. CDR3 DNA: TGTGCCAGCAGCTTAGCGGGGGGCTACAATGAGCAGTTCTTC. Amino acids: CASSLAGGYNEQFF.

The V gene is TRBV2, the J gene TRBJ1-1; tentative D call: TRBD1 (5 bases). The germline V and J ends were trimmed by 3 bases and 4 bases, with 9 bases remaining between them. CDR3 length: 13 residues. Germline CDR1 reads SNHLY; CDR2 reads FYNNEI. The CDR3 region is CASSDNGGTEAFF. The CDR3 DNA reads TGTGCCAGCAGTGATAACGGGGGCACTGAAGCTTTCTTT.

On this clone itself: At the DNA level, this CDR3 is encoded by other sequences in the same sample as well. This chain connects TRBV27 to TRBJ2-7; 9 bases map to TRBD1. J gave up 0 bases and V 5 bases, and 8 bases lay outside the gene matches. Per the germline V gene, CDR1 is MNHEY and CDR2 is SMNVEV (reference sequence). This CDR3 comprises 16 residues. CDR3 DNA sequence: TGTGCCAGCAGTCTCGGGACAGGGAGAAGCTCCTACGAGCAGTACTTC. It codes for CASSLGTGRSSYEQYF.

This clone was counted between two and nine times. The J gene is TRBJ2-7, the V gene TRBV4-2; 14 bases are a match to TRBD2. The CDR3 is 19 amino acids. In germline, CDR1 is LGHNA, CDR2 YNFKEQ. The junction had 7 bases not matched to a gene; V was cut back by 0 bases and J by 0 bases. The CDR3 protein is CASSQDLGTSGGFSYEQYF. In DNA form, the CDR3 reads TGTGCCAGCAGCCAAGATCTGGGGACTAGCGGGGGCTTCTCCTACGAGCAGTACTTC.

DNA of the CDR3: TGCGCCAGCAGCTCCGGGACAGGGGACTACAATGAGCAGTTCTTC. Protein: CASSSGTGDYNEQFF. The chain carries TRBV5-1 and TRBJ2-1, with TRBD1 identical over 10 bases. Germline V lookup: CDR1 SGHRS, CDR2 YFSETQ. V gave up 3 bases and J gave up 3 bases; unmatched junction bases: 3. The length of the CDR3 is 15 residues. The full variable domain, completed using reference TRBV5-1 and TRBJ2-1, is KAGVTQTPRYLIKTRGQQVTLSCSPISGHRSVSWYQQTPGQGLQFLFEYFSETQRNKGNFPGRFSGRQFSNSRSEMNVSTLELGDSALYLCASSSGTGDYNEQFFGPGTRLTVL.